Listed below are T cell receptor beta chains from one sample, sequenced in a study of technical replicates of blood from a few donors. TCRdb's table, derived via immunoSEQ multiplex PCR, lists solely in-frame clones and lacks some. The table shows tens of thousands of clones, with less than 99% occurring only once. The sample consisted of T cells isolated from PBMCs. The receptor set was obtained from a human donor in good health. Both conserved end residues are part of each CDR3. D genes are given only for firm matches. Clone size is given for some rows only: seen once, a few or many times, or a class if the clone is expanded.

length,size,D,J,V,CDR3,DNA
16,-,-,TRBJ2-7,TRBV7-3,CARRGGILARSYEQYF,TGTGCTAGACGGGGAGGAATCCTAGCGAGATCCTACGAGCAGTACTTC
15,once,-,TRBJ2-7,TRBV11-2,CASSLEPGQIYEQYF,TGTGCCAGCAGCTTAGAACCCGGACAGATCTACGAGCAGTACTTC
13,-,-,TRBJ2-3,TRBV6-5,CASSYSYTDTQYF,TGTGCCAGCAGTTACTCGTATACAGATACGCAGTATTTT
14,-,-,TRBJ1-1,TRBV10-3,CAISEGQMNTEAFF,TGTGCCATCAGTGAGGGACAGATGAACACTGAAGCTTTCTTT
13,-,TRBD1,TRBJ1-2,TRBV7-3,CASSSSGTDGYTF,TGTGCCAGCAGCTCGTCCGGGACAGATGGCTACACCTTC
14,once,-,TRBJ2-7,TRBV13,CASSLYRETYEQYF,TGTGCCAGCAGCCTGTACAGGGAAACCTACGAGCAGTACTTC
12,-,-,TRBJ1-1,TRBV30,CAWSARVTEAFF,TGTGCCTGGAGTGCCCGGGTCACTGAAGCTTTCTTT
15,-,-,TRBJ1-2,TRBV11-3,CASSPVAGAAGGYTF,TGTGCCAGCAGCCCGGTGGCAGGAGCGGCGGGCGGCTACACCTTC
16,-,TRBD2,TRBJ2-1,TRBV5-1,CASSLVWREGLDEQFF,TGCGCCAGCAGCTTGGTATGGCGGGAGGGCCTGGATGAGCAGTTCTTC
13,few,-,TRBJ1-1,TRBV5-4,CASSRRGDTEAFF,TGTGCCAGCAGCCGGAGGGGCGATACTGAAGCTTTCTTT
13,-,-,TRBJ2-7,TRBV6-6,CASSSDPPYEQYF,TGTGCCAGCAGTTCAGATCCTCCCTACGAGCAGTACTTC
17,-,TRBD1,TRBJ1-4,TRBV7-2,CASSFSPGTGANEKLFF,TGTGCCAGCAGCTTTTCCCCAGGGACAGGCGCAAATGAAAAACTGTTTTTT
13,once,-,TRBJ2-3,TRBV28,CASSVISTDTQYF,TGTGCCAGCAGTGTTATTTCCACAGATACGCAGTATTTT
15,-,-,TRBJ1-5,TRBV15,CATSRGQALHQPQHF,TGTGCCACCAGCAGAGGGCAGGCGTTACATCAGCCCCAGCATTTT
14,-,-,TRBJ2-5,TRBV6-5,CASSYSKRGETQYF,TGTGCCAGCAGTTACTCCAAGCGCGGGGAGACCCAGTACTTC
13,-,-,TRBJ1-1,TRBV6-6,CASRRGKNTEAFF,TGTGCCAGCAGAAGGGGGAAGAACACTGAAGCTTTCTTT
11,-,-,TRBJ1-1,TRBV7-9,CASSFDREAFF,TGTGCCAGCAGCTTCGACAGGGAAGCTTTCTTT
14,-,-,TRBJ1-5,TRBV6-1,CASSGEGGNQPQHF,TGTGCCAGCAGTGGCGAAGGGGGCAATCAGCCCCAGCATTTT
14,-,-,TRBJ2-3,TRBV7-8,CASSLVGGSDTQYF,TGTGCCAGCAGCTTAGTCGGGGGTTCAGATACGCAGTATTTT
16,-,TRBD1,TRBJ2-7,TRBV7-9,CASSQSQGAEGDEQYF,TGTGCCAGCAGCCAGTCACAGGGGGCCGAAGGAGACGAGCAGTACTTC
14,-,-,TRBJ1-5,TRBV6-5,CASSYSPTGMPQHF,TGTGCCAGCAGTTACTCGCCCACAGGAATGCCCCAGCATTTT
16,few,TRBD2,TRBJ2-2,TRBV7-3,CASSLRDYRSTGELFF,TGTGCCAGCAGCCTCCGGGACTATAGATCAACCGGGGAGCTGTTTTTT
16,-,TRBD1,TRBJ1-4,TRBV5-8,CASRPRSWTGDEKLFF,TGTGCCAGCAGACCCCGATCCTGGACAGGGGATGAAAAACTGTTTTTT
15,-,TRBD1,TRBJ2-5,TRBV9,CASSSGTGGAGTLYF,TGTGCCAGCAGCTCCGGGACAGGGGGCGCAGGGACCCTCTACTTC
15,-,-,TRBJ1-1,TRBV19,CASARAGIVNTEAFF,TGTGCCAGCGCCCGAGCCGGGATTGTCAACACTGAAGCTTTCTTT
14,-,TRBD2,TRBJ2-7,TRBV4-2,CASSLSGNTYEQYF,TGTGCCAGCAGCCTTAGCGGGAACACCTACGAGCAGTACTTC
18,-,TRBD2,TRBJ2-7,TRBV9,CASSVEASGPTLLYEQYF,TGTGCCAGCAGCGTAGAGGCTAGCGGGCCGACTCTTCTTTACGAGCAGTACTTC
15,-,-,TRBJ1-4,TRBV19,CASSAYRVIREKLFF,TGTGCCAGTAGTGCGTACAGGGTCATCCGGGAAAAACTGTTTTTT
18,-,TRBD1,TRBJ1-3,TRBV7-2,CASSFQTGSILTGNTIYF,TGTGCCAGCAGCTTTCAGACAGGGAGTATCTTAACGGGAAACACCATATATTTT
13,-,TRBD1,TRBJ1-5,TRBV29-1,CSVQQGIGQPQHF,TGCAGCGTCCAACAGGGGATCGGGCAGCCCCAGCATTTT
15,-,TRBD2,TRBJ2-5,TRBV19,CASSMLAAIQETQYF,TGTGCCAGTAGTATGCTAGCGGCCATCCAAGAGACCCAGTACTTC
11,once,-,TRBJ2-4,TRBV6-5,CASSYHNIQYF,TGTGCCAGCAGTTACCATAACATTCAGTACTTC
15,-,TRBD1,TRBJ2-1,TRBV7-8,CASSLYVTGENEQFF,TGTGCCAGCAGCTTGTATGTGACAGGGGAGAATGAGCAGTTCTTC
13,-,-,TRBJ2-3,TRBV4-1,CASSQERVDTQYF,TGCGCCAGCAGCCAGGAGAGGGTAGATACGCAGTATTTT
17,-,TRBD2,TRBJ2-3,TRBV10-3,CAISSSLAGGPEDTQYF,TGTGCCATCAGCTCCTCTCTAGCGGGAGGGCCTGAAGATACGCAGTATTTT
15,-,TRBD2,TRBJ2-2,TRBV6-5,CASSYSRLAAGELFF,TGTGCCAGCAGTTACTCCCGACTAGCGGCCGGGGAGCTGTTTTTT
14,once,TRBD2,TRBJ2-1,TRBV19,CASNWPGGGNEQFF,TGTGCCAGTAATTGGCCGGGAGGTGGTAATGAGCAGTTCTTC
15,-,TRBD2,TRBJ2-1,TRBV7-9,CASSPERDPYNEQFF,TGTGCCAGCAGCCCCGAGCGGGATCCCTACAATGAGCAGTTCTTC
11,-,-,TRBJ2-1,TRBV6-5,CASKTGGIGFF,TGTGCCAGCAAAACCGGCGGGATTGGGTTCTTC
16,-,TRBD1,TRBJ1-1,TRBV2,CASTPPGQGASTEAFF,TGTGCCAGCACCCCCCCGGGACAGGGGGCGAGCACTGAAGCTTTCTTT
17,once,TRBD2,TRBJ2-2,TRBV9,CASSVEGTSGPTGELFF,TGTGCCAGCAGCGTAGAGGGGACTAGCGGACCCACCGGGGAGCTGTTTTTT
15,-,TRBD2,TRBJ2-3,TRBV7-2,CASSWTSGSTDTQYF,TGTGCCAGCAGCTGGACTAGCGGGAGCACAGATACGCAGTATTTT
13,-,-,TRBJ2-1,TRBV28,CASSLATYNEQFF,TGTGCCAGCAGTCTTGCGACCTACAATGAGCAGTTCTTC
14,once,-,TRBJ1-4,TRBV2,CASSNTRSHEKLFF,TGTGCCAGCAGTAATACTAGAAGTCATGAAAAACTGTTTTTT
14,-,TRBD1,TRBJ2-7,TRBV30,CAWDRDRGYGEQYF,TGTGCCTGGGACCGGGACAGGGGGTATGGCGAGCAGTACTTC
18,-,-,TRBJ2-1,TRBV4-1,CASSQGTNTPTPYNEQFF,TGCGCCAGCAGCCAAGGGACAAATACACCAACTCCTTACAATGAGCAGTTCTTC
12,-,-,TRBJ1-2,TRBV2,CASRYEGYGYTF,TGTGCCAGCAGGTACGAGGGCTATGGCTACACCTTC
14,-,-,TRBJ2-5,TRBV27,CASSFFDRQETQYF,TGTGCCAGCAGTTTCTTTGACAGGCAAGAGACCCAGTACTTC
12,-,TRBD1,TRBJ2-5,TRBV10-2,CASRDRPGTQYF,TGCGCCAGCAGGGACAGGCCGGGGACCCAGTACTTC
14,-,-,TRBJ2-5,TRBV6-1,CASNPTGIQETQYF,TGTGCCAGCAACCCCACAGGCATCCAAGAGACCCAGTACTTC
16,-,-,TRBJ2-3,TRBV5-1,CASSLGLLSGGDTQYF,TGCGCCAGCAGCTTGGGTCTTTTATCCGGGGGAGATACGCAGTATTTT
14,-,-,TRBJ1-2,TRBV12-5,CASAERVDGYGYTF,TGTGCTAGTGCCGAGAGGGTCGATGGGTATGGCTACACCTTC
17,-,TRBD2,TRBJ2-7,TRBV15,CATSSASAGTSVYEQYF,TGTGCCACCAGCAGCGCCAGTGCTGGGACTAGCGTATACGAGCAGTACTTC
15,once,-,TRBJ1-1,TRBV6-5,CASSYTLRSNTEAFF,TGTGCCAGCAGTTACACCTTGAGATCGAACACTGAAGCTTTCTTT
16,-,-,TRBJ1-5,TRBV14,CASSQDSFRGNQPQHF,TGTGCCAGCAGCCAAGATAGTTTCAGGGGTAATCAGCCCCAGCATTTT
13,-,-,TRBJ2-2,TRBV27,CASSFSGTGELFF,TGTGCCAGCAGTTTTTCGGGCACCGGGGAGCTGTTTTTT
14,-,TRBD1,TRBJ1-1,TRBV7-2,CASSRGQENTEAFF,TGTGCCAGCAGCCGGGGACAGGAGAACACTGAAGCTTTCTTT